These 27 T cell receptor beta chains were all obtained from the same sample, sequenced in a study of CD8 T cells in Susac syndrome. Reverse transcription of roughly 0.5 to 1 ug RNA used random hexamers. TCRdb reprocessed the immunoSEQ multiplex PCR reads with MiXCR, giving one entry per CDR3 protein. The sample holds some 70,000 distinct CDR3 sequences; 85% to 95% are singletons and the top ten take under 0.6%. The specimen was CD8+ T cells from PBMCs. The receptors were gathered from a human donor with multiple sclerosis.

V and J are TRBV29-1 and TRBJ1-1, with D possibly matching TRBD1 (5 bases). Trimming left V 6 bases short and J 0 bases short, with 14 bases between. Germline-derived CDR1 and CDR2 are SQVTM and ANQGSEA. CDR3 length: 14 amino acids. CDR3 sequence: CSVQRGEVNTEAFF. The CDR3 DNA is TGCAGCGTCCAGAGAGGGGAGGTGAACACTGAAGCTTTCTTT.

Regarding this clonotype: The junction differs from germline at one of its ends, possibly a read error. The genes are TRBV19 and TRBJ2-4; no clear D gene. In germline, CDR1 is LNHDA, CDR2 SQIVND (reference sequence). The CDR3 has 13 residues. In DNA form, the CDR3 reads TGTGCCAATAGTATCTCCCTGAAAAACATTCAGTACTTC. Its protein product is CANSISLKNIQYF.

The chain combines TRBV27 with TRBJ1-1; a possible D gene is TRBD1 (5 bases). The CDR3 spans 12 residues. V was pared by 3 bases and J by 5 bases, with 7 bases between. Germline lookup yields CDR1 MNHEY and CDR2 SMNVEV (reference sequence). CDR3: CASSLKGTEAFF. CDR3 bases: TGTGCCAGCAGTTTGAAGGGGACTGAAGCTTTCTTT.

V usage is TRBV7-6 and J usage is TRBJ2-7; 10 bases are shared with TRBD1. From germline, CDR1 is SGHVS and CDR2 FNYEAQ. The CDR3 covers 16 residues. J lost 3 bases, V lost 4 bases, and 9 bases had no gene match. The CDR3 nucleotides are TGTGCCAGCAGCTCCTCCGGGACAGGGGCCCTCTACGAGCAGTACTTC. Translated, it gives CASSSSGTGALYEQYF.

The V call is TRBV28, the J call TRBJ1-1; TRBD1 aligns across 7 bases. This CDR3 region has 15 residues. The V gene end was trimmed by 1 base and the J gene end by 1 base; junction bases not matched to a gene: 3. The germline CDR1 and CDR2 sequences are MDHEN and SYDVKM. In DNA, the CDR3 is TGTGCCAGCAGTTTATCTGCAGGGGGGAACACTGAAGCTTTCTTT. Translating it yields CASSLSAGGNTEAFF.

This chain links TRBV20-1 with TRBJ2-7, with TRBD1 matching 9 bases. V dropped 0 bases and J dropped 3; count of bases not matched to a gene: 6. The germline CDR1 and CDR2 sequences are DFQATT and SNEGSKA (reference sequence). CDR3 size: 15 residues. The CDR3 protein is CSARDRDRDLYEQYF. In DNA, the CDR3 is TGCAGTGCTAGAGACCGGGACAGGGATCTCTACGAGCAGTACTTC.

The chain employs TRBV5-1 and TRBJ2-5; 15 bases are shared with TRBD2. CDR1 SGHRS and CDR2 YFSETQ come from the germline V gene. The V and J ends lost 4 bases and 2 bases, in that order; junction bases with no gene match: 6. This CDR3 comprises 17 residues. This CDR3 reads CASSPRGLAGGQETQYF. CDR3 coding DNA: TGCGCCAGCAGCCCGAGGGGACTAGCGGGGGGACAAGAGACCCAGTACTTC. Filled out from reference TRBV5-1 and TRBJ2-5, the complete variable domain reads KAGVTQTPRYLIKTRGQQVTLSCSPISGHRSVSWYQQTPGQGLQFLFEYFSETQRNKGNFPGRFSGRQFSNSRSEMNVSTLELGDSALYLCASSPRGLAGGQETQYFGPGTRLLVL.

V gene TRBV25-1 combines with J gene TRBJ2-1, with D perhaps matching TRBD2 (6 bases). The CDR3 spans 13 residues. V lost 5 bases to trimming and J lost 10 bases, with 15 bases between them. CDR1 and CDR2 (germline): MGHDK, SYGVNS. The CDR3 here is CASSPPSDTEQFF. The DNA for the CDR3 is TGTGCCAGCAGTCCCCCTAGCGATACGGAGCAGTTCTTC.

This sequence joins TRBV6-5 and TRBJ2-5; the D gene could be TRBD1 or TRBD2 (5 bases each). Germline CDR1 MNHEY, CDR2 SVGAGI. Trimming removed 2 bases at V and 4 bases at J, with 8 bases between. CDR3 size: 13 residues. The CDR3 DNA sequence: TGTGCCAGCAGTTACGGGGACGGAGAGACCCAGTACTTC. It specifies CASSYGDGETQYF.

The V and J genes are TRBV7-9 and TRBJ2-3, with D tentatively TRBD2 (7 bases). The germline V and J ends were trimmed by 3 bases and 0 bases, with 10 bases remaining between them. CDR1 and CDR2 from the germline V gene are SEHNR and FQNEAQ (reference sequence). The CDR3 runs 15 residues. Here the CDR3 reads CASSFAGASTDTQYF. DNA of the CDR3: TGTGCCAGCAGCTTTGCGGGGGCTAGCACAGATACGCAGTATTTT.

The chain's CDR3 is CASSQEPRIAGGPEQYF. The CDR3 bases are TGCGCCAGCAGCCAAGAACCCCGAATCGCGGGGGGCCCAGAGCAGTACTTC. V gene TRBV4-1 combines with J gene TRBJ2-7; TRBD2 agrees at 8 bases. From germline, CDR1 is MGHRA and CDR2 YSYEKL. Trimming at V came to 0 bases and at J to 7 bases, leaving 14 bases not matched to a gene. This CDR3 contains 17 residues.

The J gene is TRBJ2-5, the V gene TRBV30; maybe TRBD2 (5 bases). There are 14 residues in the CDR3. In germline, CDR1 is GTSNPN, CDR2 SVGIG (reference sequence). Trimming removed 3 bases at V and 0 bases at J, with 11 bases between. The chain's CDR3 is CAWSPGSYQETQYF. DNA of the CDR3: TGTGCCTGGAGCCCGGGATCGTACCAAGAGACCCAGTACTTC.

This chain uses TRBV30 with TRBJ1-2; 9 positions agree with TRBD1. J was trimmed by 7 bases and V by 2 bases; bases with no gene match: 8. The germline V gene has CDR1 GTSNPN and CDR2 SVGIG (reference sequence). The CDR3 is 14 amino acids. CDR3 sequence (DNA): TGTGCCTGGAGTCCCGGACAGGGGTTGGCTGGCTACACCTTC. Protein sequence: CAWSPGQGLAGYTF.

The chain links TRBV7-9 to TRBJ2-1; D is possibly TRBD1 (6 bases). Germline V gene sequence: CDR1 SEHNR, CDR2 FQNEAQ (reference sequence). The CDR3 consists of 14 residues. V lost 8 bases to trimming and J lost 5 bases, with 16 bases between them. CDR3 protein: CASGTLEAHNEQFF. The CDR3 DNA follows: TGTGCCAGCGGGACACTCGAGGCCCACAATGAGCAGTTCTTC. Full variable domain (missing parts from reference TRBV7-9 and TRBJ2-1): DTGVSQNPRHKITKRGQNVTFRCDPISEHNRLYWYRQTLGQGPEFLTYFQNEAQLEKSRLLSDRFSAERPKGSFSTLEIQRTEQGDSAMYLCASGTLEAHNEQFFGPGTRLTVL.

This chain links TRBV15 with TRBJ2-7, with D possibly matching TRBD2 (6 bases). The CDR3 has 14 residues. Germline V gives CDR1 LNHNV, CDR2 YYDKDF (reference sequence). Trimming pared 7 bases from V and 1 base from J, leaving 14 bases between. The CDR3 spells CATTPYRESYEQYF. Written as DNA, the CDR3 is TGTGCCACCACCCCTTATCGGGAGTCCTACGAGCAGTACTTC.

The chain uses TRBV30 and TRBJ2-7; no definite D call. V lost 2 bases, J lost 3 bases, and 11 bases lay in between. This CDR3 comprises 13 residues. CDR1 is GTSNPN, CDR2 SVGIG, per germline (reference sequence). CDR3 amino acids: CAWSLDGFYEQYF. The CDR3 DNA is TGTGCCTGGAGTTTGGACGGGTTCTACGAGCAGTACTTC.

This rearrangement joins TRBV30 to TRBJ1-1; a possible D gene is TRBD1 (5 bases). V shed 3 bases and J shed 1 base, with 12 bases lying between them. This CDR3 is built from 14 residues. Germline CDR1 reads GTSNPN; CDR2 reads SVGIG (reference sequence). The CDR3: CAWSGQGRNTEAFF. The CDR3 coding sequence is TGTGCCTGGAGCGGGCAGGGCAGGAACACTGAAGCTTTCTTT.

This clonotype turned up a few times. The chain has TRBV9 and TRBJ2-1, with D perhaps matching TRBD1 (6 bases). V lost 4 bases to trimming and J lost 0 bases, with 11 bases between them. This CDR3 contains 15 residues. Germline values: CDR1 SGDLS, CDR2 YYNGEE. The DNA for the CDR3 is TGTGCCAGCAGCCCACAGGGCAACTCCTACAATGAGCAGTTCTTC. Residues: CASSPQGNSYNEQFF.

The chain couples TRBV9 to TRBJ2-1; the match to TRBD2 covers 7 bases. The CDR3 covers 15 residues. V gave up 2 bases and J gave up 8 bases; unmatched junction bases: 10. Germline assignment: CDR1 SGDLS and CDR2 YYNGEE. The CDR3 loop reads CASSVTGGRGDEQFF. CDR3 nucleotides: TGTGCCAGCAGCGTCACGGGAGGTCGTGGCGATGAGCAGTTCTTC.

V and J are TRBV7-9 and TRBJ2-1; D is unresolved. This CDR3 has 14 amino acids. Germline V gene sequence: CDR1 SEHNR, CDR2 FQNEAQ (reference sequence). V dropped 0 bases and J dropped 7 bases, with 10 bases sitting between them. In nucleotides, the CDR3 is TGTGCCAGCAGCTTAGCGGTCGGGTGGAATGAGCAGTTCTTC. Its translation: CASSLAVGWNEQFF.

The CDR3 loop is CASSFSTGSIGELFF. For the CDR3, the DNA is TGTGCCAGCAGTTTCTCGACAGGGTCGATCGGGGAGCTGTTTTTT. This chain links TRBV12-3 or TRBV12-4 with TRBJ2-2; 7 nucleotides align to TRBD1. The CDR3 runs to 15 residues. With 3 bases clipped from V and 7 bases from J, the junction kept 8 bases outside the gene matches.

V usage is TRBV7-6 and J usage is TRBJ2-1; 11 bases map to TRBD1. V shed 5 bases, J shed 7 bases, and the junction held 7 bases outside the gene matches. Looked up from germline, CDR1 is SGHVS and CDR2 is FNYEAQ. The CDR3 length is 15 residues. The CDR3 protein is CASSRTGGSGNEQFF. DNA for the CDR3: TGTGCCAGCAGCCGGACAGGGGGCTCGGGGAATGAGCAGTTCTTC.

In this sample, this clonotype turned up once. V usage is TRBV3-1 and J usage is TRBJ2-3; D gene ambiguous. Per the germline V gene, CDR1 is LGHDT and CDR2 is YNNKEL (reference sequence). The CDR3 sequence is 14 residues long. V dropped 8 bases and J dropped 0 bases, with 12 bases sitting between them. The CDR3 region is CASGAVTSTDTQYF. In nucleotides, the CDR3 is TGTGCCAGCGGAGCAGTTACTAGCACAGATACGCAGTATTTT.

The V and J genes are TRBV14 and TRBJ2-7; perhaps TRBD2 as D (6 bases). Germline V CDR1 and CDR2: SGHDN, FVKESK. Trimming took 2 bases from V and 2 from J, leaving 10 bases between them. This CDR3 spans 14 amino acids. CDR3 in DNA: TGTGCCAGCAGCCAAAGGAGGGCTCCCTACGAGCAGTACTTC. This translates into CASSQRRAPYEQYF.

The V and J genes are TRBV5-1 and TRBJ1-2; 7 bases are shared with TRBD1. Trimming took 7 bases from V and 4 from J; bases not matched to a gene: 4. Germline CDR1 and CDR2: SGHRS and YFSETQ. The CDR3 covers 12 residues. The CDR3 DNA reads as TGCGCCAGCCGGACAGGAGGCTATGGCTACACCTTC. This sequence encodes CASRTGGYGYTF. Full variable domain (remainder filled in from reference TRBV5-1 and TRBJ1-2): KAGVTQTPRYLIKTRGQQVTLSCSPISGHRSVSWYQQTPGQGLQFLFEYFSETQRNKGNFPGRFSGRQFSNSRSEMNVSTLELGDSALYLCASRTGGYGYTFGSGTRLTVV.

This sequence joins TRBV30 and TRBJ1-1; D may be TRBD1 (6 bases). The V and J ends lost 8 bases and 1 base respectively, with 14 bases between them. Germline V gene data show CDR1 as GTSNPN and CDR2 as SVGIG (reference sequence). This CDR3 has 13 residues. The CDR3 DNA reads as TGTGCCATTGTGACAGGAAAGAACACTGAAGCTTTCTTT. Its translation: CAIVTGKNTEAFF.

Only one count was recorded for this clonotype. The V and J genes are TRBV27 and TRBJ2-7, with 13 bases fitting TRBD2. CDR3 length: 14 amino acids. With 6 bases clipped from V and 7 bases from J, the junction kept 6 bases outside the gene matches. Looked up from germline, CDR1 is MNHEY and CDR2 is SMNVEV (reference sequence). In DNA form, the CDR3 reads TGTGCCAGCAGATTAGGACTAGCGGGAGCTGAGCAGTACTTC. Translation gives CASRLGLAGAEQYF.